These 19 T cell receptor beta chains came from one sample sequenced in a study of T cell clonality in common variable immunodeficiency. The table came from immunoSEQ multiplex PCR; TCRdb's copy has only in-frame clones and leaves some out. This repertoire lists around 32,000 clones without singletons; almost 4.5% sits in the top ten. The sequenced material came from peripheral blood mononuclear cells. The receptor set was obtained from a person between 18 and 70 years old in good health.

A word on this clone: With the read ending 3 residues before the CDR3 end, the germline J gene is used to fill in that end. The J gene is TRBJ2-2, the V gene TRBV2, with TRBD1 identical over 9 bases. The V gene's germline CDR1 is SNHLY and CDR2 FYNNEI. The CDR3 has 16 amino acids. Trimming cost V 8 bases and J 4 bases; bases outside gene matches: 11. CDR3 DNA (partial): TGTGCCAGCCTCCCTACAGGGGGCCATATCACCGGGGAG. Its translation is CASLPTGGHITGE. The full-length CDR3 reads as CASLPTGGHITGELFF. The full variable domain, in which reference TRBV2 and TRBJ2-2 provide the parts outside the CDR3, is EPEVTQTPSHQVTQMGQEVILRCVPISNHLYFYWYRQILGQKVEFLVSFYNNEISEKSEIFDDQFSVERPDGSNFTLKIRSTKLEDSAMYFCASLPTGGHITGELFFGEGSRLTVL.

This clone was counted at least ten times. From the germline J gene comes the end of the CDR3, since the read stops 3 residues before it. The V gene is TRBV30, the J gene TRBJ1-1; TRBD1 matches at 8 bases. V shed 5 bases and J 4 bases; nucleotides not matched to a gene: 6. Germline-derived CDR1 and CDR2 are GTSNPN and SVGIG (reference sequence). This CDR3 has 13 amino acids. The CDR3 DNA, read in part, is TGTGCCTGGGATAAACAGGGGGGCACTGAA. Encoded protein: CAWDKQGGTE. The CDR3 in its entirety is CAWDKQGGTEAFF.

This clone appeared a few times. The read terminates 3 residues ahead of where the CDR3 ends, so the germline J gene completes it. The chain recombines TRBV5-6 with TRBJ1-1, with 7 nucleotides matching TRBD1. Germline V gene lookup returns CDR1 SGHDT and CDR2 YYEEEE. This CDR3 comprises 12 residues. The chain's CDR3 is CASSRDSREAFF. The sequenced CDR3 bases are TGTGCCAGCAGCCGGGACAGCAGAGAA.

This clone was found many times. The CDR3 spells CSATPIGLAITDTQYF. The sequenced part of the CDR3 DNA is TGCAGCGCCACTCCCATCGGACTAGCGATCACAGATACG. The V and J genes are TRBV20-1 and TRBJ2-3; 9 bases match TRBD2. The sequenced fragment ends 3 residues before the CDR3 boundary, so the rest is inferred from the germline J gene. The CDR3 has 16 amino acids. Germline values: CDR1 DFQATT, CDR2 SNEGSKA (reference sequence).

This clone has at least ten counts. The missing CDR3 end, 3 residues past where the read stops, is filled in from the germline J gene. Other nucleotide sequences from this sample produce the same CDR3. The chain uses TRBV5-6 and TRBJ1-1; D is perhaps TRBD1 (6 bases). In germline, CDR1 is SGHDT, CDR2 YYEEEE. This CDR3 has 12 amino acids. The CDR3 bases that were read are TGTGCCAGCAGCTCAATTGACAGGGAA. It translates to CASSSIDRE. The complete CDR3 reads CASSSIDREAFF.

Turning to this clone: Read data end 3 residues before the CDR3 end; the end is taken from the germline J gene. The chain couples TRBV5-1 to TRBJ2-7; the match to TRBD1 covers 7 bases. The CDR3 is 13 residues long. Germline CDR1 SGHRS, CDR2 YFSETQ. Trimming at V came to 5 bases and at J to 5 bases, leaving 7 bases not matched to a gene. Incomplete CDR3 DNA: TGCGCCAGCAGTCGGGAAAGGGGGCACGAG. Protein sequence: CASSRERGHE. The full CDR3 protein reads CASSRERGHEQYF.

This clone was observed many times. Read data end 3 residues before the CDR3 end; the end is taken from the germline J gene. The chain carries TRBV20-1 and TRBJ2-7; D ambiguous. The CDR3 spans 12 residues. Germline V gene data show CDR1 as DFQATT and CDR2 as SNEGSKA (reference sequence). The germline V and J ends were trimmed by 3 bases and 2 bases, with 8 bases remaining between them. CDR3 in amino acids: CSASSLTYEQYF. Partial CDR3 DNA: TGCAGTGCTAGTAGCCTAACCTACGAG.

This clone was recorded many times. Read coverage stops 3 residues before the CDR3 terminus; the germline J gene supplies the remainder. The V gene is TRBV7-3, the J gene TRBJ1-4; 9 bases align to TRBD1. The junction had 1 base not matched to a gene; V was cut back by 3 bases and J by 8 bases. This CDR3 spans 13 amino acids. Germline V gene lookup returns CDR1 SGHTA and CDR2 FQGTGA. CDR3 protein: CASSLTGGEKLFF. The DNA read from the CDR3 is TGTGCCAGCAGCTTGACAGGGGGGGAAAAA.

This clone was detected a few times. The read ends 3 residues before the CDR3 terminus; that terminus is restored from the germline J gene. The sample carries other DNA sequences with the same CDR3. V usage is TRBV2 and J usage is TRBJ1-4; 8 bases are shared with TRBD1. V trimming: 8 bases; J trimming: 8 bases; junction bases outside the gene matches: 4. Germline loops: CDR1 SNHLY, CDR2 FYNNEI. The CDR3 sequence is 12 residues long. The sequenced part of the CDR3 DNA is TGTGCCAGCCACCACAGGGGGGAAAAA. This encodes CASHHRGEK. The whole CDR3 is CASHHRGEKLFF. Looking up the rest from reference TRBV2 and TRBJ1-4 gives the full variable domain: EPEVTQTPSHQVTQMGQEVILRCVPISNHLYFYWYRQILGQKVEFLVSFYNNEISEKSEIFDDQFSVERPDGSNFTLKIRSTKLEDSAMYFCASHHRGEKLFFGSGTQLSVL.

This clone was counted ten times or more. The read ends 3 residues shy of where the CDR3 ends; the end is completed using the germline J gene. The chain links TRBV12-3 or TRBV12-4 to TRBJ1-5, with D perhaps matching TRBD1 (6 bases). The CDR3 consists of 16 residues. With 4 bases removed from V and 2 bases from J, the gap between germline ends came to 15 bases. CDR3 in amino acids: CASSSSGGHGNQPQHF. CDR3 bases read: TGTGCCAGCAGTTCCTCCGGGGGGCATGGCAATCAGCCC.

This clone showed up just a few times. Read sequence stops 3 residues before the CDR3 end, and the germline J gene provides the missing end. The chain uses TRBV2 and TRBJ1-1; tentative D call: TRBD1 (6 bases). Trimming took off 6 bases at V and 0 bases at J, with 14 bases between the two ends. Germline CDR1 reads SNHLY; CDR2 reads FYNNEI. The CDR3 sequence is 15 residues long. CDR3 loop: CASRAGQRVNTEAFF. CDR3 DNA (partial): TGTGCCAGCAGGGCCGGACAGAGGGTGAACACTGAA.

The table lists this clone with many counts. The read finishes 3 residues shy of the CDR3 end, and the germline J gene is used to complete it. The chain joins TRBV6-1 to TRBJ2-7; 10 bases map to TRBD2. The ends lost 2 bases at V and 3 bases at J; junction bases unmatched: 7. The CDR3 covers 16 residues. Germline CDR1 and CDR2: MNHNS and SASEGT. CDR3 region: CASSEYIAGGGYEQYF. The sequenced CDR3 bases are TGTGCCAGCAGTGAATATATAGCGGGAGGCGGCTACGAG.

This clone was counted ten times or more. The read halts 3 residues ahead of the CDR3 end, with the missing end drawn from the germline J gene. The genes are TRBV19 and TRBJ1-2; TRBD1 agrees at 7 bases. V dropped 5 bases and J dropped 4; count of bases not matched to a gene: 4. This CDR3 comprises 13 residues. The V gene's germline CDR1 is LNHDA and CDR2 SQIVND (reference sequence). The part of the CDR3 DNA that was read is TGTGCCAGTAGTGCAAGGACAGGCTATGGC. This encodes CASSARTGYG. The full CDR3 protein reads CASSARTGYGYTF.

This clone was found many times. The sequenced CDR3 bases are TGCGCCAGCAGCTTGGAACCGGGACAGGGATCGAACGAG. Encoded protein: CASSLEPGQGSNE. The entire CDR3 sequence reads CASSLEPGQGSNEQYF. This rearrangement joins TRBV5-1 to TRBJ2-7, with 9 bases lining up with TRBD1. The read ends 3 residues early relative to the CDR3; the germline J gene fills the gap. CDR1 is SGHRS and CDR2 is YFSETQ in the germline V gene. The V segment lost 0 bases and the J segment 5 bases; nucleotides outside the gene matches: 9. The CDR3 length is 16 residues.

Ten or more counts support this clone. Read sequence stops 3 residues before the CDR3 end, and the germline J gene provides the missing end. The chain combines TRBV7-3 with TRBJ1-1; D gene uncertain. V was cut by 5 bases and J by 3 bases, with 10 bases left in between. Germline assignment: CDR1 SGHTA and CDR2 FQGTGA. CDR3 size: 13 residues. The CDR3 spells CASSTSGDTEAFF. The sequenced part of the CDR3 DNA is TGTGCCAGCAGCACGTCCGGGGACACTGAA.

This clone was recorded a few times. The DNA ends 3 residues before the CDR3 does, and the rest of the CDR3 is filled in from the germline J gene. The chain couples TRBV19 to TRBJ2-1; D is undetermined. The CDR3 consists of 12 residues. V was clipped by 6 bases and J by 7 bases, with 10 bases between them. Germline V CDR1 and CDR2: LNHDA, SQIVND (reference sequence). CDR3 protein: CASRPNQNEQFF. CDR3 DNA, as far as it was read: TGTGCCAGTAGGCCAAATCAGAATGAG.

This clone was counted many times. The read ends 3 residues early relative to the CDR3; the germline J gene fills the gap. The chain links TRBV5-1 to TRBJ2-2; D may be TRBD1 (5 bases). V lost 7 bases to trimming and J lost 3 bases, with 13 bases between them. In germline, CDR1 is SGHRS, CDR2 YFSETQ. The CDR3 totals 14 residues. The CDR3 bases that were read are TGCGCCAGCGGTACGCTCAGGGACACCGGGGAG. It yields the protein CASGTLRDTGE. The full CDR3 reads CASGTLRDTGELFF.

Of note for this clone: The germline gene is not matched at one end of the junction; a read error may be the cause. The CDR3 end is not reached by the read, which stops 3 residues before it; the germline J gene fills it in. J is TRBJ2-1 and V is TRBV7-9; weak D call: TRBD2 (5 bases). This CDR3 comprises 15 residues. The germline gives CDR1 SEHNR, CDR2 FQNEAQ (reference sequence). CDR3 DNA (partial): TGTGCCAACAGCTTAGACGCGGGCTTCTACGATGAG. Amino acids: CANSLDAGFYDE. The entire CDR3 sequence reads CANSLDAGFYDEQFF.

This clone has ten or more counts. This CDR3 reads CASQFGGISYEQYF. The sequenced CDR3 bases are TGTGCCAGCCAATTCGGGGGGATCTCCTACGAG. The chain recombines TRBV2 with TRBJ2-7; 7 nucleotides match TRBD2. The CDR3 end is not reached by the read, which stops 3 residues before it; the germline J gene fills it in. CDR1 and CDR2 from the germline V gene are SNHLY and FYNNEI. After removal of 8 bases from V and 0 bases from J, the junction contained 7 bases not matched to a gene. The CDR3 spans 14 residues.